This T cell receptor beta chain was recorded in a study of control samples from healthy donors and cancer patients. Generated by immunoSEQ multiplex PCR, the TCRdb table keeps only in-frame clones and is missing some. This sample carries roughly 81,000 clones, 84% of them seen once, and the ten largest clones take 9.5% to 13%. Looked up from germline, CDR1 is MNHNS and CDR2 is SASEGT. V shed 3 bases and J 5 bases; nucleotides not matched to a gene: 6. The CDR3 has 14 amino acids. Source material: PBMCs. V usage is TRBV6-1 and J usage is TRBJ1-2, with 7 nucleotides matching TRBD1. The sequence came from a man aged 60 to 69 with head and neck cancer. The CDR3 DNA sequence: TGTGCCAGCAGTGAGTTCTCGACAGGGTATGGCTACACCTTC. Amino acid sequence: CASSEFSTGYGYTF.